A selection of T cell receptor beta chains follows, all from one sample in a study of OX40 agonist ivuxolimab in advanced cancers. Libraries were prepared by immunoSEQ multiplex PCR; TCRdb keeps only in-frame clonotypes and omits some of them. The sample comprises about 79,000 clones, 85% to 90% of which are singletons, and over 10% rests with the top ten. This sample comprised CD4+ or CD8+ T cells sorted from blood, obtained in a trial of the OX40 agonist ivuxolimab. These receptors originate from an adult with an advanced solid tumor such as melanoma, head and neck, liver or kidney cancer. Both conserved end residues are part of each CDR3.

j_gene: TRBJ2-3
v_gene: TRBV10-3
CDR3aa: CAIMSASGPTDTQYF

j_gene: TRBJ1-1
v_gene: TRBV10-1
CDR3aa: CASSESRGYTEAFF

j_gene: TRBJ2-7
v_gene: TRBV11-2
CDR3aa: CASSITGLRYEQYF

j_gene: TRBJ2-3
v_gene: TRBV7-2
CDR3aa: CASSLAGHTDTQYF

j_gene: TRBJ1-2
v_gene: TRBV10-2
CDR3aa: CASSEGVPGLYGYTF

j_gene: TRBJ2-5
v_gene: TRBV27
CDR3aa: CASSQSGQGLAGLYQETQYF

j_gene: TRBJ1-1
v_gene: TRBV6-1
CDR3aa: CASSLLTGGTGEAFF

j_gene: TRBJ2-1
v_gene: TRBV7-3
CDR3aa: CASSLRGTLAHEQFF

j_gene: TRBJ2-1
v_gene: TRBV7-2
CDR3aa: CASRDGYYTPNEQFF

j_gene: TRBJ2-7
v_gene: TRBV19
CDR3aa: CASGDRSYEQYF

j_gene: TRBJ1-4
v_gene: TRBV9
CDR3aa: CASSADRELNEKLFF

j_gene: TRBJ1-2
v_gene: TRBV11-2
CDR3aa: CASSARTSGNYGYTF

j_gene: TRBJ2-5
v_gene: TRBV27
CDR3aa: CASSPGPTQYF

j_gene: TRBJ2-1
v_gene: TRBV27
CDR3aa: CASSYRGYNEQFF

j_gene: TRBJ2-7
v_gene: TRBV11-2
CDR3aa: CASSPGIYEQYF

j_gene: TRBJ1-5
v_gene: TRBV28
CDR3aa: CASSPLIVSVQPQHF

j_gene: TRBJ2-3
v_gene: TRBV19
CDR3aa: CASSISPTSGSGEDTQYF

j_gene: TRBJ2-1
v_gene: TRBV6-5
CDR3aa: CASRLAGGREQFF

j_gene: TRBJ1-2
v_gene: TRBV4-1
CDR3aa: CASSQLGQGPYGYTF

j_gene: TRBJ2-7
v_gene: TRBV4-1
CDR3aa: CASSQDRDRVYEQYF

j_gene: TRBJ1-2
v_gene: TRBV27
CDR3aa: CASSLSGSNYGYTF

j_gene: TRBJ2-3
v_gene: TRBV10-3
CDR3aa: CAISEGDTQYF